Sequencing of this T cell receptor beta chain was carried out in a study of early T cells in non-severe SARS-CoV-2 infection. About the study: Unpaired chains resulted from sequencing bulk RNA of unsorted whole blood.

cDNA molecules, individually, were tagged with unique molecular identifiers. Via MiXCR, TCRdb re-called the 5' RACE reads, giving one row per CDR3 protein. Among some 25,000 distinct CDR3 sequences listed, more than 4.5% were seen once. Findings and caveats of the study: Sequences matched to VDJdb favored anti-spike CD8 responses, while private and CD4 specificities were missed.

This clonotype was picked up a small number of times. What it binds is not known. Germline V gene lookup returns CDR1 MNHNS and CDR2 SASEGT. This CDR3 has 15 residues. Trimming cost V 6 bases and J 0 bases; bases outside gene matches: 5. The rearrangement uses TRBV6-1 and TRBJ2-1, with 7 positions matching TRBD1. The sequencing input was whole blood. The receptor was derived from an adult who was a healthcare worker with PCR-confirmed SARS-CoV-2 infection or an uninfected control (not recorded which). The CDR3 protein is CASSLTGISYNEQFF. The CDR3 nucleotides read TGTGCCAGCAGCTTGACAGGGATCTCCTACAATGAGCAGTTCTTC.